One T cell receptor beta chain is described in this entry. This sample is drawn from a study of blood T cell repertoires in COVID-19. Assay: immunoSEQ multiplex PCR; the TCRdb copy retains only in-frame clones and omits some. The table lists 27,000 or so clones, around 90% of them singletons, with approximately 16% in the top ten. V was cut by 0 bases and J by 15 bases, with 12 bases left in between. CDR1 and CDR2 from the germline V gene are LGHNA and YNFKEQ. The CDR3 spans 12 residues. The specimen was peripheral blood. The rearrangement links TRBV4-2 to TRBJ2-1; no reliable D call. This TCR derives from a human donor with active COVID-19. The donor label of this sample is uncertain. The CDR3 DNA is TGTGCCAGCAGCCAAGACCTGGCCAAGCGGTTCTTC. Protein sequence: CASSQDLAKRFF.